Shown below are 18 T cell receptor beta chains from a single sample sequenced in a study of tumor-infiltrating lymphocytes in primary liver carcinoma. Unsorted whole blood supplied the RNA, and germline DNA was extracted too. Constant-region priming of about 0.5 ug total RNA yielded TCR beta cDNA. What produced the TCR beta libraries was three nested multiplex PCR rounds using slightly modified ARM-PCR. The study ran its first two PCR rounds for roughly 10 cycles each, using TRBV1-TRBV30 forward primers and a C-beta reverse primer. TCRdb independently ran MiXCR on the multiplex PCR reads; one entry per CDR3 protein. This sample has around 170,000 distinct CDR3 sequences, with 50% to 75% found just once. Sequencing used peripheral blood. Receptors originate from a man aged 35 to 55 with primary liver carcinoma and hepatitis B virus infection.

Note on this clonotype: One end of the junction does not line up with germline, which may come from a read error. The chain combines TRBV10-3 with TRBJ1-6; TRBD1 matches at 10 bases. The CDR3 runs 16 residues. CDR1 is ENHRY and CDR2 is SYGVKD in the germline V gene. CDR3 sequence reads: CAAQATRTGGQSHLHF. CDR3 sequence (DNA): TGTGCCGCCCAAGCAACCAGGACAGGGGGTCAATCACACCTCCACTTT.

The gene calls are TRBV7-9 and TRBJ2-3; the D is unclear. The germline V gene encodes CDR1 SEHNR and CDR2 FQNEAQ (reference sequence). The CDR3 spans 15 residues. With 1 base removed from V and 0 bases from J, the gap between germline ends came to 8 bases. In nucleotides, the CDR3 is TGTGCCAGCAGCTTAGGGACGACTAGCACAGATACGCAGTATTTT. Residues: CASSLGTTSTDTQYF.

Details on this clonotype: Since a much larger clone is just one base distant, this may be a read error. J is TRBJ2-5 and V is TRBV11-2, with D maybe TRBD1 (5 bases). Germline CDR1 is SGHAT and CDR2 is FQNNGV. The CDR3 has 15 amino acids. DNA for the CDR3: TGTGCCAGCAGCTACGCGCCCGAGACGACAGAGAGCCAGTACTTC. It is translated as CASSYAPETTESQYF.

The chain links TRBV25-1 to TRBJ2-3; 7 positions match TRBD2. The CDR3 totals 15 residues. Germline CDR1 and CDR2: MGHDK and SYGVNS. The V gene end was trimmed by 8 bases and the J gene end by 2 bases; junction bases not matched to a gene: 10. CDR3 in DNA: TGTGCCAGCGGGTCTCTAGCGGAGCTCACAGATACGCAGTATTTT. The encoded protein is CASGSLAELTDTQYF.

This clonotype was recorded a few times. The genes are TRBV7-9 and TRBJ2-5, with D hard to call. Per the germline V gene, CDR1 is SEHNR and CDR2 is FQNEAQ (reference sequence). The V gene lost 6 bases and the J gene lost 4 bases, with 9 bases spanning the gap. This CDR3 region has 12 residues. The CDR3 sequence is CASSLQSETQYF. CDR3 nucleotides: TGTGCCAGCAGTTTACAGTCAGAGACCCAGTACTTC.

This clonotype was seen just once. The conserved phenylalanine or tryptophan is not found at the CDR3 terminus, so this likely reflects a read error. The V and J genes are TRBV29-1 and TRBJ2-1; 10 nucleotides agree with TRBD1. The CDR3 consists of 13 residues. Germline loops: CDR1 SQVTM, CDR2 ANQGSEA. V shed 6 bases, J shed 4 bases, and the junction held 3 bases outside the gene matches. The CDR3 protein is CSVEGQGYNEQFL. CDR3 coding DNA: TGCAGCGTGGAGGGACAGGGGTACAATGAGCAGTTCTTA.

V usage is TRBV12-3 or TRBV12-4 and J usage is TRBJ2-3; a weak D match, TRBD1 (7 bases). V lost 5 bases and J lost 5, with 11 bases in between. CDR3 length equals 13 residues. The CDR3 DNA sequence: TGTGCCAGCAGTCAGGGGGGCATAGATACGCAGTATTTT. Protein sequence: CASSQGGIDTQYF.

With respect to this clonotype: This may be a read error, as it is one base from a much larger clone. The J gene is TRBJ2-1, the V gene TRBV11-2; 13 positions match TRBD2. V lost 6 bases, J lost 5 bases, and 13 bases stayed unmatched. The CDR3 is 18 amino acids. Germline V gene data show CDR1 as SGHAT and CDR2 as FQNNGV. This chain's CDR3 is CASSSLPTSGRRHNEQFF. CDR3 in DNA: TGTGCCAGCAGTTCACTCCCGACTAGCGGGAGGCGGCACAATGAGCAGTTCTTC.

CDR3 in amino acids: CATLAGWYQETQYF. The CDR3 DNA sequence: TGTGCCACCTTAGCGGGGTGGTACCAAGAGACCCAGTACTTC. The rearrangement joins TRBV6-1 to TRBJ2-5; 8 bases fit TRBD2. CDR1 MNHNS and CDR2 SASEGT come from the germline V gene. Unmatched junction bases numbered 7, after V lost 10 bases and J lost 0 bases. The CDR3 consists of 14 residues.

As regards this clonotype: Germline and junction disagree at one end, which may indicate a read error. The chain uses TRBV4-1 and TRBJ2-4, with 13 bases matching TRBD2. CDR3 length equals 19 residues. In germline, CDR1 is MGHRA, CDR2 YSYEKL. CDR3 in amino acids: CASSHRLAGGLLAKNIKYF. The CDR3 bases are TGCGCCAGCAGCCACCGACTAGCGGGGGGTTTACTAGCCAAAAACATTAAGTACTTC.

This clonotype was counted between two and nine times. This sequence joins TRBV6-1 and TRBJ1-2; 12 bases map to TRBD1. The CDR3 is 15 residues long. V trimming: 6 bases; J trimming: 6 bases; junction bases outside the gene matches: 8. Looked up from germline, CDR1 is MNHNS and CDR2 is SASEGT. Here the CDR3 reads CASRALGTGGHGYTF. In DNA, the CDR3 is TGTGCCAGCAGGGCTTTAGGGACAGGGGGCCATGGCTACACCTTC.

As regards this clonotype: A much larger clone lies a single base off, so this may be a read error. This chain links TRBV11-2 with TRBJ2-7, with D possibly being TRBD2 (5 bases). Germline V lookup: CDR1 SGHAT, CDR2 FQNNGV. The CDR3 extends over 14 amino acids. CDR3 nucleotide sequence: TGTGCCAGCAGCTTCTTAACCCGGGGTGCCGAGCGGTACTTC. Its translation: CASSFLTRGAERYF.

The rearrangement joins TRBV28 to TRBJ1-4; 8 nucleotides align to TRBD1. The germline gives CDR1 MDHEN, CDR2 SYDVKM. This CDR3 has 13 residues. The trim removed 8 bases at V and 4 bases at J, leaving 3 bases unmatched. CDR3 sequence: CASRTGLNEKLFF. The CDR3 DNA is TGTGCCAGCCGGACAGGGCTTAATGAAAAACTGTTTTTT. Supplemented by reference TRBV28 and TRBJ1-4, the full variable domain reads DVKVTQSSRYLVKRTGEKVFLECVQDMDHENMFWYRQDPGLGLRLIYFSYDVKMKEKGDIPEGYSVSREKKERFSLILESASTNQTSMYLCASRTGLNEKLFFGSGTQLSVL.

A note on this clonotype: This may be a read error, as it is one base from a much larger clone. The CDR3 loop reads CASSSNPQRDSGELFF. The CDR3 DNA reads TGTGCCAGCAGCTCGAACCCTCAAAGGGACTCCGGGGAGCTGTTTTTT. The J gene is TRBJ2-2, the V gene TRBV11-2; tentative D call: TRBD2 (6 bases). This CDR3 has 16 residues. Germline V gene lookup returns CDR1 SGHAT and CDR2 FQNNGV. The V end was cut by 4 bases, the J end by 6 bases, with 18 bases between.

A word on this clonotype: Possible read error: a much larger clone is one base away. J is TRBJ1-4 and V is TRBV11-2, with a possible D match to TRBD1 (6 bases). The CDR3 runs 17 residues. Germline-derived CDR1 and CDR2 are SGHAT and FQNNGV. As DNA, the CDR3 is TGTGCCACCAGCTTAAAAATGGGGGGCCGACTGGATGAAAAACTGTTTTTT. It codes for CATSLKMGGRLDEKLFF.

Worth noting for this clonotype: With a much larger clone just one base away, this may be a read error. The chain joins TRBV29-1 to TRBJ2-7, with 12 bases that match TRBD2. Germline V gives CDR1 SQVTM, CDR2 ANQGSEA. This CDR3 comprises 15 residues. Trimming cost V 4 bases and J 9 bases; bases outside gene matches: 13. In DNA form, the CDR3 reads TGCAGCGTTGGGGGACTAGCGGGTCAGGTTCGGGGGCAGTACTTC. Residues: CSVGGLAGQVRGQYF.

A word on this clonotype: With a much larger clone just one base away, this may be a read error. This chain connects TRBV11-2 to TRBJ2-3; D is ambiguous. Germline assignment: CDR1 SGHAT and CDR2 FQNNGV. The CDR3 spans 14 residues. CDR3 protein: CANSKSPGQDTQYF. The CDR3 region has the DNA TGTGCCAACAGCAAATCACCGGGTCAAGATACGCAGTATTTT. The variable domain in full, with the rest retrieved from reference TRBV11-2 and TRBJ2-3, is EAGVAQSPRYKIIEKRQSVAFWCNPISGHATLYWYQQILGQGPKLLIQFQNNGVVDDSQLPKDRFSAERLKGVDSTLKIQPAKLEDSAVYLCANSKSPGQDTQYFGPGTRLTVL.

To note about this clonotype: Germline and junction disagree at one end, which may indicate a read error. The CDR3 loop is CANSLDGAAYEQYF. The CDR3 DNA is TGTGCCAACAGCTTAGACGGGGCAGCCTACGAACAGTACTTC. This chain joins TRBV11-2 and TRBJ2-7; D may match TRBD1 or TRBD2 (5 bases each). Germline assignment: CDR1 SGHAT and CDR2 FQNNGV. This CDR3 spans 14 amino acids.